This T cell receptor (beta chain) originates from a study of CXCR3-negative and CXCR3-positive naive CD8 T cells. The CDR3 covers 12 residues. Germline V gives CDR1 SGHTA, CDR2 FQGNSA. UMI-tagged TRB cDNA libraries were built via 5' RACE. Following a re-call of the 5' RACE reads, TCRdb has one entry per CDR3 protein and lacks DNA. The listing records tens of thousands of distinct CDR3 sequences. With respect to this clonotype: Its antigen remains unknown.

Findings and limits, study-wide: Naive cells with CXCR3 showed TRB CDR3s that were more hydrophobic than those in CXCR3-negative naive cells. Memory CD8+ T cell repertoires were far less diverse than both naive subsets.

Sorts that each held 300,000 cells were run in triplicate for every CD8+ T cell subset. Naive CD8+ T cells displayed a CD45RO-CCR7+CD27+CD95- phenotype. The sequence derives from a human donor in good health. Some clones in this sample may be carry-over from other donors' samples. The sample was naive CXCR3+ CD8+ T cells from blood. Subset: CD45RO-CCR7+CD27+CD95- naive CD8+ T cells expressing CXCR3 (TNR3+). The rearrangement uses TRBV7-2 and TRBJ2-2. The CDR3 is CASPDYTGELFF.